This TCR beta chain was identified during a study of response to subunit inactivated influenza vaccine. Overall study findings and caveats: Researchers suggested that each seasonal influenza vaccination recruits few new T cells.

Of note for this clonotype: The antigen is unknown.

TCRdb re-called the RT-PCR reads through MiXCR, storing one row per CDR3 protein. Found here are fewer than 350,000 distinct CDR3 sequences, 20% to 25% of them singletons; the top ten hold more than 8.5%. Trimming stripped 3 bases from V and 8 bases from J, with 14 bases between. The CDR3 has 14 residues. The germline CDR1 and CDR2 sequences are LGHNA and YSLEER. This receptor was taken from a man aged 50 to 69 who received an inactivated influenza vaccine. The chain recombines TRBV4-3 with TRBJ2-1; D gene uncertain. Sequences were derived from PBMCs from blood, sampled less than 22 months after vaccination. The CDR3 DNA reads TGCGCCAGCAGCCATCGGGCGGTGGGCGATGAGCAGTTCTTC. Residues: CASSHRAVGDEQFF.